The clone carrying this T cell receptor (beta chain) was seen many times. Germline CDR1 is DFQATT and CDR2 is SNEGSKA (reference sequence). The CDR3 is made up of 13 amino acids. V lost 3 bases and J 0 bases, leaving 9 bases between the germline ends. The sample belongs to a study of identical twins. TCRdb reprocessed the 5' RACE reads with MiXCR, giving one entry per CDR3 protein. Of hundreds of thousands of distinct CDR3 sequences listed, 6.1% are singletons. Material: naive T cells sorted from blood. The chain is built from TRBV20-1 and TRBJ2-7; no reliable D call. This TCR came from a man in his late teens or twenties in good health. The CDR3 spells CSARTDSSYEQYF. Here the CDR3 DNA reads TGCAGTGCTAGGACGGATAGCTCCTACGAGCAGTACTTC.